The 27 T cell receptor beta chains below were found in one sample sequenced in a study of shared clonotypes between healthy human individuals. Terminally differentiated effector memory CD45RA+ cells were excluded by CCR7 positive selection of CD45RO-negative cells. Data came from immunoSEQ multiplex PCR; TCRdb stores just in-frame clones and leaves some out. The data show about 2.2 million clones, with 85% to 95% seen just once and more than 1.5% held by the top ten. The sequenced sample consisted of naive CD8+ T cells from PBMCs. These receptors all come from a man aged 18 to 30 in good health. Some clones in this sample may be carry-over from other donors' samples.

The genes are TRBV11-2 and TRBJ2-1; TRBD2 matches 7 bases. The CDR3 sequence is 12 residues long. Germline CDR1 is SGHAT and CDR2 is FQNNGV. V lost 5 bases and J lost 8; bases outside the gene matches: 3. The chain's CDR3 is CASSRGLDEQFF. The CDR3 DNA follows: TGTGCCAGCAGCCGTGGACTAGATGAGCAGTTCTTC.

V and J are TRBV27 and TRBJ1-2, with unresolved D. V dropped 2 bases and J dropped 4 bases, with 14 bases sitting between them. Germline values: CDR1 MNHEY, CDR2 SMNVEV (reference sequence). The CDR3 is 15 residues long. CDR3 bases: TGTGCCAGCAGTTTAGGGTTTGGCAGTGGCTATGGCTACACCTTC. This translates into CASSLGFGSGYGYTF.

This sequence joins TRBV9 and TRBJ2-1; the D gene is possibly TRBD1 (6 bases). The V and J ends lost 1 base and 1 base respectively, with 18 bases between them. CDR3 length: 18 amino acids. In germline, CDR1 is SGDLS, CDR2 YYNGEE. The CDR3 protein is CASSVSGGGFSSYNEQFF. CDR3 nucleotide sequence: TGTGCCAGCAGCGTAAGTGGGGGCGGGTTTTCTTCCTACAATGAGCAGTTCTTC.

The genes are TRBV5-6 and TRBJ2-1; a possible D gene is TRBD1 (6 bases). The length of the CDR3 is 16 residues. The V and J ends lost 2 bases and 6 bases respectively, with 18 bases between them. Per the germline V gene, CDR1 is SGHDT and CDR2 is YYEEEE. This CDR3 reads CASSFLPGAEVNEQFF. The CDR3 nucleotides are TGTGCCAGCAGCTTCCTCCCAGGGGCCGAAGTCAATGAGCAGTTCTTC.

The rearrangement joins TRBV27 to TRBJ1-2; D perhaps matches TRBD1 (5 bases). This CDR3 is built from 15 residues. V was trimmed by 3 bases and J by 1 base, leaving 12 bases between them. The germline gives CDR1 MNHEY, CDR2 SMNVEV (reference sequence). The chain's CDR3 is CASSFQGVGNYGYTF. The CDR3 nucleotides are TGTGCCAGCAGTTTTCAGGGCGTCGGTAACTATGGCTACACCTTC.

The chain carries TRBV29-1 and TRBJ2-7; D gene ambiguous. The germline CDR1 and CDR2 sequences are SQVTM and ANQGSEA. The V and J ends lost 4 bases and 3 bases respectively, with 13 bases between them. The CDR3 runs 13 residues. CDR3 DNA sequence: TGCAGCGTTGGGTCCCAGTCTCTCTACGAGCAGTACTTC. Translating gives CSVGSQSLYEQYF.

The chain employs TRBV2 and TRBJ2-2, with a weak D call TRBD1 (6 bases). This CDR3 comprises 15 residues. Trimming cost V 6 bases and J 3 bases, with 14 bases left between them. Germline V gene data show CDR1 as SNHLY and CDR2 as FYNNEI. DNA of the CDR3: TGTGCCAGCAGCGACGCGGACAGTTACACCGGGGAGCTGTTTTTT. Protein sequence: CASSDADSYTGELFF.

The chain carries TRBV7-3 and TRBJ1-1, with a weak D call TRBD1 (5 bases). In germline, CDR1 is SGHTA, CDR2 FQGTGA. The germline V and J ends were trimmed by 1 base and 4 bases, with 19 bases remaining between them. This CDR3 comprises 17 residues. The CDR3 protein is CASSLNGGTPRGTEAFF. The CDR3 nucleotides are TGTGCCAGCAGCTTAAATGGAGGAACCCCGAGGGGCACTGAAGCTTTCTTT.

The sample holds one count of this clone. The CDR3 DNA sequence: TGTGCCAGCAGTGAAAAGGACCGAAACAATCAGCCCCAGCATTTT. This codes for CASSEKDRNNQPQHF. V is TRBV6-1 and J is TRBJ1-5; D gene uncertain. CDR3 size: 15 residues. V was cut by 2 bases and J by 3 bases, with 11 bases left in between. CDR1 and CDR2 (germline): MNHNS, SASEGT.

The V gene is TRBV11-1, the J gene TRBJ2-3; 7 positions agree with TRBD2. Trimming took 2 bases from V and 0 from J; bases not matched to a gene: 11. The CDR3 has 18 residues. Germline CDR1 and CDR2: SGHAT and FQDESV (reference sequence). The CDR3 reads CASSLSIVRGVSTDTQYF. The CDR3 DNA sequence: TGTGCCAGCAGCTTATCCATTGTACGGGGGGTTAGCACAGATACGCAGTATTTT.

This clone was observed once. V is TRBV27 and J is TRBJ2-3, with 10 bases fitting TRBD1. The CDR3 is made up of 16 amino acids. J lost 3 bases, V lost 4 bases, and 7 bases had no gene match. Germline values: CDR1 MNHEY, CDR2 SMNVEV (reference sequence). The CDR3 DNA reads TGTGCCAGCAGTTCCGGGACAGGGGTTAAGACAGATACGCAGTATTTT. Translating gives CASSSGTGVKTDTQYF.

J is TRBJ2-1 and V is TRBV28; 12 positions agree with TRBD2. Unmatched junction bases numbered 8, after V lost 2 bases and J lost 6 bases. The CDR3 sequence is 17 residues long. Germline loops: CDR1 MDHEN, CDR2 SYDVKM. This chain's CDR3 is CASSLRYLTSGSNEQFF. DNA of the CDR3: TGTGCCAGCAGTTTACGTTATTTGACTAGCGGGAGCAATGAGCAGTTCTTC.

This clone showed up just once. The sample carries other DNA sequences with the same CDR3. V is TRBV19 and J is TRBJ2-1; D is possibly TRBD1 (7 bases). Germline lookup yields CDR1 LNHDA and CDR2 SQIVND (reference sequence). The germline V and J ends were trimmed by 3 bases and 7 bases, with 10 bases remaining between them. CDR3 size: 13 residues. The CDR3 loop reads CASSIPGGNEQFF. The CDR3 coding sequence is TGTGCCAGTAGTATCCCAGGGGGGAATGAGCAGTTCTTC.

This clone appeared once. Distinct nucleotide sequences in the sample also encode this CDR3. The V gene is TRBV27, the J gene TRBJ2-1; TRBD2 is a possible D gene (7 bases). The CDR3 is made up of 15 amino acids. Germline V gene sequence: CDR1 MNHEY, CDR2 SMNVEV (reference sequence). V dropped 6 bases and J dropped 0 bases, with 12 bases sitting between them. DNA for the CDR3: TGTGCCAGCAGCCTTAGGGGGGGCTCCTACAATGAGCAGTTCTTC. Protein product: CASSLRGGSYNEQFF.

The rearrangement uses TRBV29-1 and TRBJ2-5; the D call may be TRBD1 or TRBD2 (6 bases each). Germline V CDR1 and CDR2: SQVTM, ANQGSEA. The CDR3 is 13 residues long. V dropped 6 bases and J dropped 1 base, with 12 bases sitting between them. The CDR3 is CSVLRGVQETQYF. CDR3 in DNA: TGCAGCGTCCTGAGGGGGGTCCAAGAGACCCAGTACTTC.

The rearrangement joins TRBV4-2 to TRBJ2-5; D is unclear. Germline CDR1 and CDR2: LGHNA and YNFKEQ. The length of the CDR3 is 11 residues. V was trimmed by 1 base and J by 11 bases, leaving 8 bases between them. CDR3 in DNA: TGTGCCAGCAGCCAAGCTCATGAGCAGTACTTC. Translating gives CASSQAHEQYF.

The V gene is TRBV7-6, the J gene TRBJ2-1, with TRBD1 identical over 9 bases. CDR1 SGHVS and CDR2 FNYEAQ come from the germline V gene. The V and J ends lost 3 bases and 5 bases, in that order; junction bases with no gene match: 11. The CDR3 is 17 amino acids. Here the CDR3 reads CASSFTYRGPQNNEQFF. The CDR3 DNA follows: TGTGCCAGCAGCTTTACATACAGGGGGCCCCAAAACAATGAGCAGTTCTTC. The complete variable domain, with remaining parts taken from reference TRBV7-6 and TRBJ2-1, reads GAGVSQSPRYKVTKRGQDVALRCDPISGHVSLYWYRQALGQGPEFLTYFNYEAQQDKSGLPNDRFSAERPEGSISTLTIQRTEQRDSAMYRCASSFTYRGPQNNEQFFGPGTRLTVL.

The CDR3 here is CASSPDYGLAGEQYF. The CDR3 DNA sequence: TGTGCCAGCTCACCGGATTACGGACTAGCGGGCGAGCAGTACTTC. The genes are TRBV18 and TRBJ2-7; 11 nucleotides match TRBD2. Unmatched junction bases numbered 7, after V lost 3 bases and J lost 6 bases. CDR1 is KGHSH, CDR2 LQKENI, per germline. The CDR3 length is 15 residues.

This sequence joins TRBV21-1 and TRBJ2-7; the DNA was not compared with TRBD2, the D call given in the table. TRBV21-1 is designated a pseudogene. CDR3 length equals 23 residues. CDR3 coding DNA: TGTGCCAGCAGCAAAGAGGTACTAGTCCACCTAGCAACTTTGTACGAAACCTCCTACGAGCAGTACTTC. Protein sequence: CASSKEVLVHLATLYETSYEQYF.

V is TRBV4-3 and J is TRBJ2-1; TRBD1 matches 12 bases. Trimming removed 6 bases from V and 6 bases from J; junction bases left unmatched: 12. CDR3 size: 17 residues. Germline loops: CDR1 LGHNA, CDR2 YSLEER. CDR3 sequence (DNA): TGCGCCAGCAGACCCACGCTGCGGGACAGGGGGCTCAATGAGCAGTTCTTC. Translation: CASRPTLRDRGLNEQFF.

This CDR3 is CASSPSPYEAFF. CDR3 nucleotide sequence: TGTGCCAGCAGCCCTAGTCCGTATGAAGCTTTCTTT. The chain carries TRBV7-9 and TRBJ1-1; no definite D call. Trimming took 5 bases from V and 7 from J, leaving 11 bases between them. The CDR3 consists of 12 residues. Germline values: CDR1 SEHNR, CDR2 FQNEAQ (reference sequence).

The J gene is TRBJ2-7, the V gene TRBV6-1; tentatively, D is TRBD1 (5 bases). Looked up from germline, CDR1 is MNHNS and CDR2 is SASEGT. This CDR3 comprises 15 residues. Trimming shortened V by 0 bases and J by 5 bases, and 14 bases separated the two germline ends. This chain's CDR3 is CASSEAIRVKDEQYF. The CDR3 nucleotides read TGTGCCAGCAGTGAAGCCATCAGGGTTAAGGACGAGCAGTACTTC.

The chain joins TRBV7-9 to TRBJ2-1; 9 bases agree with TRBD1. The CDR3 totals 16 residues. Germline lookup yields CDR1 SEHNR and CDR2 FQNEAQ (reference sequence). Germline trimming cut 5 bases from V and 7 bases from J; bases unmatched to any gene: 12. CDR3 region: CASSGTSRDRVNEQFF. In DNA form, the CDR3 reads TGTGCCAGCAGCGGCACATCCCGGGACAGGGTTAATGAGCAGTTCTTC.

The chain has TRBV27 and TRBJ1-4, with D tentatively TRBD1 (5 bases). The CDR3 consists of 17 residues. Trimming removed 2 bases at V and 4 bases at J, with 17 bases between. Germline V gene sequence: CDR1 MNHEY, CDR2 SMNVEV (reference sequence). CDR3 coding DNA: TGTGCCAGCAGTTTAGAGGTGAGAACGAGGGGTAATGAAAAACTGTTTTTT. Translating it yields CASSLEVRTRGNEKLFF.

This rearrangement joins TRBV27 to TRBJ2-7, with D possibly TRBD2 on 6 matching bases. The V gene lost 6 bases and the J gene lost 2 bases, with 17 bases spanning the gap. Germline-derived CDR1 and CDR2 are MNHEY and SMNVEV (reference sequence). This CDR3 has 15 amino acids. The CDR3 sequence is CASSLKASAAYEQYF. The CDR3 bases are TGTGCCAGCAGCCTTAAGGCTAGCGCGGCCTACGAGCAGTACTTC.

The V and J genes are TRBV14 and TRBJ2-1, with 12 positions matching TRBD2. The CDR3 is 17 amino acids. V shed 0 bases and J 2 bases; nucleotides not matched to a gene: 2. Germline assignment: CDR1 SGHDN and CDR2 FVKESK. CDR3 DNA sequence: TGTGCCAGCAGCCAAGATCTAGCGGGAGGGCCCTACAATGAGCAGTTCTTC. Residues: CASSQDLAGGPYNEQFF.

This rearrangement joins TRBV15 to TRBJ2-5, with D possibly matching TRBD2 (5 bases). Germline lookup yields CDR1 LNHNV and CDR2 YYDKDF (reference sequence). This CDR3 is built from 16 residues. The V end was cut by 6 bases, the J end by 0 bases, with 17 bases between. CDR3 region: CATRAAGETYQETQYF. In DNA form, the CDR3 reads TGTGCCACCAGAGCGGCTGGGGAAACGTACCAAGAGACCCAGTACTTC.